These 9 T cell receptor beta chains were all obtained from the same sample, sequenced in a study of blood T cell repertoires in COVID-19. TCRdb keeps only in-frame clones here, not all; method: immunoSEQ multiplex PCR. The profile shows around 56,000 clones, approximately 80% of them singletons. Sequencing input: peripheral blood. The receptors come from a man aged 55 to 69 with acute or convalescent COVID-19.

This chain joins TRBV28 and TRBJ2-7; maybe TRBD1 (6 bases). The V end lost 4 bases, the J end lost 4 bases, and 14 bases lay between the germline ends. Germline values: CDR1 MDHEN, CDR2 SYDVKM. CDR3 length equals 14 residues. CDR3: CASSSRQVRYEQYF. DNA for the CDR3: TGTGCCAGCAGTTCCCGACAGGTTCGGTACGAGCAGTACTTC.

The J gene is TRBJ2-5, the V gene TRBV6-6, with 9 bases lining up with TRBD2. This CDR3 is 18 amino acids long. J lost 1 base, V lost 5 bases, and 14 bases had no gene match. Germline-derived CDR1 and CDR2 are MNHNY and SVGAGI (reference sequence). The CDR3 coding sequence is TGTGCCAGCAGTCCCAGGACAGCGGGGGGCCGGGGCCAAGAGACCCAGTACTTC. Translated: CASSPRTAGGRGQETQYF.

V is TRBV1 and J is TRBJ2-2; TRBD1 is the table's D call and was not checked against the DNA. TRBV1 is a pseudogene. This CDR3 comprises 17 residues. CDR3 loop: CTSSQGRTGRSTGELFF. CDR3 coding DNA: TGCACCAGCAGCCAAGGCCGGACAGGGAGGAGCACCGGGGAGCTGTTTTTT.

This clone was detected a few times. The J gene is TRBJ2-5, the V gene TRBV9; 8 nucleotides agree with TRBD2. Germline V gene sequence: CDR1 SGDLS, CDR2 YYNGEE. The J segment lost 5 bases and the V segment lost 0 bases, leaving 6 bases of the junction unmatched. CDR3 length: 15 residues. The CDR3 bases are TGTGCCAGCAGCGTAGTTAGCGGGGTAGTGGAGACCCAGTACTTC. It is translated as CASSVVSGVVETQYF.

The chain couples TRBV11-2 to TRBJ1-2; 7 bases match TRBD1. The CDR3 spans 15 residues. The V gene's germline CDR1 is SGHAT and CDR2 FQNNGV. Losses at the gene ends were 2 bases for V and 0 bases for J; bases not matched to a gene: 3. CDR3 loop: CASSLRQGSNYGYTF. The CDR3 nucleotides are TGTGCCAGCAGCTTACGACAGGGTTCTAACTATGGCTACACCTTC.

The genes are TRBV11-2 and TRBJ2-3; weak D call: TRBD2 (6 bases). Germline V lookup: CDR1 SGHAT, CDR2 FQNNGV. The CDR3 is 14 amino acids. V dropped 5 bases and J dropped 5 bases, with 14 bases sitting between them. The chain's CDR3 is CASSATSYGDTQYF. DNA of the CDR3: TGTGCCAGCAGCGCCACTAGCTACGGAGATACGCAGTATTTT.

The chain uses TRBV6-2 or TRBV6-3 and TRBJ2-7; D is possibly TRBD2 (6 bases). Germline V gives CDR1 MNHEY, CDR2 SVGEGT. The V end lost 0 bases, the J end lost 0 bases, and 15 bases lay between the germline ends. The CDR3 has 17 residues. CDR3 sequence reads: CASSYSFGTPSSYEQYF. CDR3 sequence (DNA): TGTGCCAGCAGTTACTCGTTCGGGACTCCTAGCTCCTACGAGCAGTACTTC.

V and J are TRBV6-1 and TRBJ2-1; 16 positions match TRBD2. The CDR3 totals 18 residues. Germline V gene lookup returns CDR1 MNHNS and CDR2 SASEGT. V shed 2 bases, J shed 7 bases, and the junction held 8 bases outside the gene matches. CDR3 residues: CASSELGTSGGAGNEQFF. CDR3 nucleotide sequence: TGTGCCAGCAGTGAACTAGGGACTAGCGGGGGGGCCGGGAATGAGCAGTTCTTC.

The gene calls are TRBV5-6 and TRBJ1-1; D is perhaps TRBD1 (5 bases). Germline V gene lookup returns CDR1 SGHDT and CDR2 YYEEEE. This CDR3 has 14 residues. V was clipped by 0 bases and J by 3 bases, with 9 bases between them. The CDR3 coding sequence is TGTGCCAGCAGCTTGGGTCAGGGTTACACTGAAGCTTTCTTT. This sequence encodes CASSLGQGYTEAFF.